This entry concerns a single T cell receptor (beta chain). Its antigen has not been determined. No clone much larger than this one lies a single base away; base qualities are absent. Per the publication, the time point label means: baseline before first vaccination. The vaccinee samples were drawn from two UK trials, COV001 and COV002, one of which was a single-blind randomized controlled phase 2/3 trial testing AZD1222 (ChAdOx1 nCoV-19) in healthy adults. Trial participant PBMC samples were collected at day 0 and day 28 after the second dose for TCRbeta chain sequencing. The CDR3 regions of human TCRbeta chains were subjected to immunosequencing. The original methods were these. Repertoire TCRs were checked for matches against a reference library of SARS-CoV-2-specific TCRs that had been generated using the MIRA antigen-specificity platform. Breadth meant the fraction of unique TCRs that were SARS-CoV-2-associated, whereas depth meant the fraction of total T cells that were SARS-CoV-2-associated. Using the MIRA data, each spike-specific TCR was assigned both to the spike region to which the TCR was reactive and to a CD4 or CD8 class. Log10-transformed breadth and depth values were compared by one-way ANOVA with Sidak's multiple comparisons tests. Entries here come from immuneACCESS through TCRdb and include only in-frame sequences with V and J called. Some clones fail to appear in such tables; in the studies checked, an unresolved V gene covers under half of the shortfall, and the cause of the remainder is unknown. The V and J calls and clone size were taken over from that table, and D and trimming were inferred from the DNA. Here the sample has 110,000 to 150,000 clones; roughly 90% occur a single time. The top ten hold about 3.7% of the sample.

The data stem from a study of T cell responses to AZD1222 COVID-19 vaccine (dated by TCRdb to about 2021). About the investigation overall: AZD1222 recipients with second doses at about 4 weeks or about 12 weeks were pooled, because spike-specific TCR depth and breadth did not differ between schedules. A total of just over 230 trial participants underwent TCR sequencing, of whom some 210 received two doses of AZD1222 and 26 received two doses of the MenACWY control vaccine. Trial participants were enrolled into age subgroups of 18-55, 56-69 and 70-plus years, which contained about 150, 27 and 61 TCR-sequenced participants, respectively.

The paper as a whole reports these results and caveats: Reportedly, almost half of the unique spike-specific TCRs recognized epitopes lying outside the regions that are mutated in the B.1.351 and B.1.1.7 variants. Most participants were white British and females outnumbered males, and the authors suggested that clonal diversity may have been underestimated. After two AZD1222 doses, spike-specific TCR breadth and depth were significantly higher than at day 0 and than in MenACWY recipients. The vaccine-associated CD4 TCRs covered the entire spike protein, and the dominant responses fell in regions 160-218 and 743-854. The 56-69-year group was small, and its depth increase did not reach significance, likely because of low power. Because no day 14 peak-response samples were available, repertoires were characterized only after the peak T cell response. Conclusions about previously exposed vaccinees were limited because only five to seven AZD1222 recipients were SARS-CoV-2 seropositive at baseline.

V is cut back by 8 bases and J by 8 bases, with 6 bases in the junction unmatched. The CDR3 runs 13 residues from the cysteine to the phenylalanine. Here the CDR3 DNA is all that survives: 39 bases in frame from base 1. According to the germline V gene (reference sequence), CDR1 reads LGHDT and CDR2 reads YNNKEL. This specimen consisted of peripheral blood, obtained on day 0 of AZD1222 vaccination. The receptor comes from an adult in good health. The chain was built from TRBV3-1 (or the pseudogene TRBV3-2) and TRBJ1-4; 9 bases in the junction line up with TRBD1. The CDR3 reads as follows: CASLRTGEEKLFF. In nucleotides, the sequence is TGTGCCAGCCTGCGGACAGGGGAGGAAAAACTGTTTTTT.